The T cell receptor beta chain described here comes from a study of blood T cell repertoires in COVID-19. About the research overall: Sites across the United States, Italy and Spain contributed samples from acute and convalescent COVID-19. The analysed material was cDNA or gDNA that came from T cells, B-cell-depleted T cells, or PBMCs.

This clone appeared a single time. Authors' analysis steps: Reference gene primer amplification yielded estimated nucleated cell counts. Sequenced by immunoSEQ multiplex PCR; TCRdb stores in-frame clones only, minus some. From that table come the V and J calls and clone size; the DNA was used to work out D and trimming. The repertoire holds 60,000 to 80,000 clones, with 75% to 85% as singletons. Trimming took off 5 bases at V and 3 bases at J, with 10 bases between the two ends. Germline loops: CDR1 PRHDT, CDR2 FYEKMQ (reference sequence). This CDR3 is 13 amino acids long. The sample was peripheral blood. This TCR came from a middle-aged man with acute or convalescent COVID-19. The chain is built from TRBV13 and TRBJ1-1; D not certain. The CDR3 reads CASSELMDTEAFF. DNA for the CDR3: TGTGCCAGCAGCGAGCTTATGGACACTGAAGCTTTCTTT.